The entry below gives a single TCR beta chain sequence along with its context. What it binds is not known. The sample belongs to a study of T cell responses to AZD1222 COVID-19 vaccine. CDR3 size: 13 residues. Germline V lookup: CDR1 LGHNA, CDR2 YNFKEQ. Germline trimming cut 1 base from V and 8 bases from J; bases unmatched to any gene: 4. Study-level results: Across the whole spike, CD4 TCRs peaked at regions 160-218 and 743-854. Sampled repertoires all dated from after the peak T cell response. A reported finding is that nearly half of spike-specific TCRs target unmutated variant regions.

Libraries were prepared by immunoSEQ multiplex PCR; TCRdb keeps only in-frame clonotypes and omits some of them. This sample yields roughly 190,000 clones, of which roughly 92% are seen a single time; under 4% belongs to the top ten. Sequencing was performed on peripheral blood, taken 28 days after the second AZD1222 dose. The V gene is TRBV4-2, the J gene TRBJ1-2, with 7 bases matching TRBD1. The TCR comes from an adult who received the AZD1222 COVID-19 vaccine. The CDR3 DNA follows: TGTGCCAGCAGCCAAGCCAACAGGGGCGGCTACACCTTC. Protein product: CASSQANRGGYTF.